A selection of T cell receptor beta chains follows, all from one sample in a study of long-term antiretroviral therapy in people with HIV. Clones were read by immunoSEQ multiplex PCR, and TCRdb kept only the in-frame ones, dropping some. The profile covers about 20,000 clones, with over 70% appearing a single time and around 9% taken by the ten largest. Material: unsorted PBMCs, obtained 1.2 years after starting antiretroviral therapy. Every receptor here comes from a woman in her forties with HIV. CDR3s include the opening cysteine and the closing phenylalanine or tryptophan.

j_call	cdr3_length	v_call	cdr3_aa
TRBJ2-3	17	TRBV7-7	CASSSGSQISSTDTQYF
TRBJ1-4	17	TRBV18	CASSPYDLQSTNEKLFF
TRBJ2-7	16	TRBV11-2	CASSLWTSGSTYEQYF
TRBJ2-5	15	TRBV28	CASSLRQVMGETQYF
TRBJ2-7	14	TRBV19	CASSIGDRVYEQYF
TRBJ1-1	14	TRBV19	CASSIWGGNTEAFF
TRBJ2-7	14	TRBV5-1	CASSLAGNSRVQYF
TRBJ2-1	17	TRBV28	CASSRPGLAVNGNEQFF
TRBJ2-1	14	TRBV9	CASSGSGDYNEQFF
TRBJ2-6	15	TRBV5-1	CASSALGSGANVLTF
TRBJ1-2	12	TRBV6-5	CATRGDSYGYTF
TRBJ2-7	13	TRBV19	CASSMFPEGGQYF
TRBJ2-1	15	TRBV5-1	CASSQPGPRYNEQFF
TRBJ2-1	16	TRBV28	CASSPTRLAQYNEQFF
TRBJ2-1	14	TRBV6-5	CASSYLGRTNEQFF
TRBJ2-2	16	TRBV13	CASSTRGVARTGELFF
TRBJ2-7	14	TRBV7-9	CASSPGGQGGEQYF
TRBJ2-7	16	TRBV28	CASSSTGTGVFYEQYF
TRBJ2-2	17	TRBV11-2	CASSSSHRGSQTGELFF
TRBJ2-7	14	TRBV7-8	CASSLNRVSYEQYF
TRBJ1-2	14	TRBV11-2	CASSPGQGGYGYTF
TRBJ2-3	16	TRBV10-2	CASSEMGAGGTDTQYF
TRBJ2-2	15	TRBV28	CASSLRGRASGELFF
TRBJ2-2	16	TRBV4-3	CASSQEGTGRTGELFF
TRBJ1-5	13	TRBV4-1	CASSPYRDQPQHF
TRBJ2-1	14	TRBV6-5	CASSYSRGYNEQFF